These T cell receptor beta chains were read from a single sample in a study of T cells in Graves' hyperthyroidism and ophthalmopathy. A single record per CDR3 protein comes from TCRdb applying MiXCR to the multiplex PCR reads. In the table there are roughly 400,000 distinct CDR3 sequences, around 15% of which are singletons. Specimen: blood. The receptors here all came from a man aged 50-60 years with Graves' ophthalmopathy. Each CDR3 is given with its conserved first and last residue. Size is omitted from some rows. Given values are once, few, many or a class for expanded clones.

clone_size: many; v_call: TRBV2; j_call: TRBJ2-1; cdr3_aa: CASEGLAAWNEQFF
clone_size: many; v_call: TRBV3-1; j_call: TRBJ1-3; cdr3_aa: CASSQTGVGDTIYF
clone_size: many; v_call: TRBV11-2; j_call: TRBJ2-1; cdr3_aa: CASSSGGEQFF
clone_size: many; v_call: TRBV11-3; j_call: TRBJ2-7; cdr3_aa: CASSYAGKGSYEQYF
clone_size: many; v_call: TRBV6-5; j_call: TRBJ2-1; cdr3_aa: CASSYGKRNEQFF
clone_size: few; v_call: TRBV12-5; j_call: TRBJ2-1; cdr3_aa: CASGPTGGSYNEQFF
clone_size: few; v_call: TRBV5-1; j_call: TRBJ2-7; cdr3_aa: CASSLLGRTATYEQYF
clone_size: .; v_call: TRBV5-1; j_call: TRBJ2-1; cdr3_aa: CASSRLAVSSYNEQFF
clone_size: many; v_call: TRBV10-3; j_call: TRBJ1-6; cdr3_aa: CAISMDKDSPLHF
clone_size: many; v_call: TRBV2; j_call: TRBJ2-5; cdr3_aa: CATTLATSGETQYF
clone_size: few; v_call: TRBV29-1; j_call: TRBJ2-3; cdr3_aa: CSVDRGRGTDTQYF
clone_size: few; v_call: TRBV10-1; j_call: TRBJ2-3; cdr3_aa: CASSESGGSGTQYF
clone_size: few; v_call: TRBV12-5; j_call: TRBJ2-2; cdr3_aa: CASGLVLQGAGELFF
clone_size: few; v_call: TRBV7-9; j_call: TRBJ2-7; cdr3_aa: CASSPPGQGFLYEQYF
clone_size: few; v_call: TRBV4-1; j_call: TRBJ1-2; cdr3_aa: CASSLTRGGYTF
clone_size: .; v_call: TRBV28; j_call: TRBJ1-4; cdr3_aa: CASSLLSNQGKLFF
clone_size: .; v_call: TRBV10-3; j_call: TRBJ1-6; cdr3_aa: CAISDGWTANSPLHF
clone_size: many; v_call: TRBV7-9; j_call: TRBJ2-7; cdr3_aa: CASSLAWAGRVDEQYF
clone_size: few; v_call: TRBV15; j_call: TRBJ1-2; cdr3_aa: CATSREYNQNYGYTF
clone_size: few; v_call: TRBV2; j_call: TRBJ2-7; cdr3_aa: CASSEGGDSSYEQYF
clone_size: .; v_call: TRBV4-1; j_call: TRBJ2-7; cdr3_aa: CASSQDPQGRSEQYF
clone_size: many; v_call: TRBV20-1; j_call: TRBJ1-2; cdr3_aa: CSAESRGVGYGYTF
clone_size: few; v_call: TRBV6-1; j_call: TRBJ1-1; cdr3_aa: CASNLLPVWGNTEAFF
clone_size: few; v_call: TRBV19; j_call: TRBJ2-6; cdr3_aa: CASSNLRAKSLSGANVLTF
clone_size: .; v_call: TRBV10-1; j_call: TRBJ2-7; cdr3_aa: CASSESSTGQGLPLSYGQYF
clone_size: many; v_call: TRBV13; j_call: TRBJ2-5; cdr3_aa: CASSPTGKETQYF